Below, one T cell receptor (beta chain) is given with its context. Its antigen is as yet unknown. This sample was included in a study of monozygotic twins with inflammatory bowel disease. Study-level points and caveats: IBD patients exhibited fewer clonotypes shared with other individuals than healthy twins, particularly with disease activity.

Following a re-call of the 5' RACE reads, TCRdb has one entry per CDR3 protein and lacks DNA. Listed are approximately 140,000 distinct CDR3 sequences; 2% to 3% falls within the top ten. The germline gives CDR1 MGHRA, CDR2 YSYEKL. This CDR3 spans 19 amino acids. The chain uses TRBV4-1 and TRBJ2-1; with no DNA, the TCRdb D assignment of TRBD2 cannot be verified. The sequencing input was blood. The origin of this receptor is a human donor with ulcerative colitis or Crohn's disease, or a healthy co-twin of an affected twin (not recorded which). The CDR3 loop reads CASSQDASGGPMSLNEQFF.